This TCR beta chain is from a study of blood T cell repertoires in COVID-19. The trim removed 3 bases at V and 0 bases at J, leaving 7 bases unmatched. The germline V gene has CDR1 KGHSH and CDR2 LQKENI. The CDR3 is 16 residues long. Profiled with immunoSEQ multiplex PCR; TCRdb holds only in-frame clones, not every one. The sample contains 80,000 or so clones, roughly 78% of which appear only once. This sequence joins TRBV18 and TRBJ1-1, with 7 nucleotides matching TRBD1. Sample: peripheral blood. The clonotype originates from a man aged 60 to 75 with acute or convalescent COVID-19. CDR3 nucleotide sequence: TGTGCCAGCTCACCCTGGGACAGCCTCATGAACACTGAAGCTTTCTTT. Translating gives CASSPWDSLMNTEAFF.